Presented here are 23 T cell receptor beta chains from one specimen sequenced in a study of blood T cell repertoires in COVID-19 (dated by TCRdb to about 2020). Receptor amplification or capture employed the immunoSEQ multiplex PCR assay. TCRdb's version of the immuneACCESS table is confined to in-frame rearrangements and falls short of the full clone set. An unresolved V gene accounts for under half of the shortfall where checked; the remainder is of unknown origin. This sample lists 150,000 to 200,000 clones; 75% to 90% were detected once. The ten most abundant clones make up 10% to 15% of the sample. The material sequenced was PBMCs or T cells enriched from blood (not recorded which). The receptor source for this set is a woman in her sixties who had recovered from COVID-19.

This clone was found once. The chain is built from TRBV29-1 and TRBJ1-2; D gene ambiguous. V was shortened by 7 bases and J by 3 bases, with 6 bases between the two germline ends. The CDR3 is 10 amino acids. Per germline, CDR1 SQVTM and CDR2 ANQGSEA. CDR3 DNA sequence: TGCAGCGACTCCCACTATGGCTACACCTTC. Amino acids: CSDSHYGYTF.

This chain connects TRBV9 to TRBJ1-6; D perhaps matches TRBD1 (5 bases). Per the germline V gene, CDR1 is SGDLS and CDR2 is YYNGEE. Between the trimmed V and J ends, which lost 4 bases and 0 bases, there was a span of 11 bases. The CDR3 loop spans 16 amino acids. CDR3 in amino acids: CASSWGGNSYNSPLHF. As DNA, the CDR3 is TGTGCCAGCAGCTGGGGGGGAAACTCCTATAATTCACCCCTCCACTTT.

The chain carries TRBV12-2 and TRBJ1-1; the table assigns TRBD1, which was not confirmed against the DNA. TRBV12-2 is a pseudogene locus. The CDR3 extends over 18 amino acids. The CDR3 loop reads CASRLAQGPRGQNTEAFF. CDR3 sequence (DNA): TGTGCAAGTCGCTTAGCTCAGGGCCCAAGAGGTCAGAACACTGAAGCTTTCTTT.

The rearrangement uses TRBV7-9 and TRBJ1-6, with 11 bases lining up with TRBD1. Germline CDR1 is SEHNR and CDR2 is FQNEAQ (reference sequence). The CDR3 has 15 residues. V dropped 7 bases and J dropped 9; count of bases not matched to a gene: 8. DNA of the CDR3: TGTGCCAGCACACGGACAGGGGGCGATGTTTCACCCCTCCACTTT. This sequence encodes CASTRTGGDVSPLHF.

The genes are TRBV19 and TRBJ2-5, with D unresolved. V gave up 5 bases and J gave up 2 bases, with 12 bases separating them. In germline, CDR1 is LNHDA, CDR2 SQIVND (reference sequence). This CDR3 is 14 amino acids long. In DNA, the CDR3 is TGTGCCAGTAGTGAGACCCGAGGACAAGAGACCCAGTACTTC. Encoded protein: CASSETRGQETQYF. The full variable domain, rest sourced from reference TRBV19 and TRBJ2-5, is DGGITQSPKYLFRKEGQNVTLSCEQNLNHDAMYWYRQDPGQGLRLIYYSQIVNDFQKGDIAEGYSVSREKKESFPLTVTSAQKNPTAFYLCASSETRGQETQYFGPGTRLLVL.

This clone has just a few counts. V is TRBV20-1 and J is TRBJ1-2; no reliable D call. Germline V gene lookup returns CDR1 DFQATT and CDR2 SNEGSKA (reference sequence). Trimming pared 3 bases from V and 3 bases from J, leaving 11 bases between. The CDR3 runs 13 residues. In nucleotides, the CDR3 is TGCAGTGCTAGTACGGTGAGCCACTATGGCTACACCTTC. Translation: CSASTVSHYGYTF.

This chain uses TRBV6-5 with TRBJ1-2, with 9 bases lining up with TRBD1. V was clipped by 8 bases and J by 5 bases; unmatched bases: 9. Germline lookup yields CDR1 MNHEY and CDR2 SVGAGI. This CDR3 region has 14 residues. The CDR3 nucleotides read TGTGCCAGCGCCCCGGGACAGGGAGGGTATGGCTACACCTTC. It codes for CASAPGQGGYGYTF.

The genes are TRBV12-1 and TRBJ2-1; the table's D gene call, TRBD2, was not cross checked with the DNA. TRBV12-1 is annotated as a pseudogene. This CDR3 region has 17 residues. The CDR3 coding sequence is TGTGCCAGCAGCTCCACCCCCTTAGCGGGATTGCACAATGAGCAGTTCTTC. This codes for CASSSTPLAGLHNEQFF.

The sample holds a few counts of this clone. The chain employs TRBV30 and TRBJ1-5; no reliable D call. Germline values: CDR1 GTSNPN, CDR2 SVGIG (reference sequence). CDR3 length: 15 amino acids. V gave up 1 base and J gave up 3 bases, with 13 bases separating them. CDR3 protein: CAWSGVGDANQPQHF. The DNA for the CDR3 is TGTGCCTGGAGTGGCGTAGGAGACGCCAATCAGCCCCAGCATTTT.

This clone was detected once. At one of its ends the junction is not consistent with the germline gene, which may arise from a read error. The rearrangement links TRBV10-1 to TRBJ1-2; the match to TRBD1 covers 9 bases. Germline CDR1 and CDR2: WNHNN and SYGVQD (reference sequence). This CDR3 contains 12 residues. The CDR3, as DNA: TGCGCCAGGGACAGGGGAACCCCTCCTTTCGCCTTC. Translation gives CARDRGTPPFAF.

CDR3 nucleotide sequence: TGTGCCAGCAGCTTGTTTGAGCGGAGAGATACGCAGTATTTT. This sequence encodes CASSLFERRDTQYF. The genes are TRBV5-4 and TRBJ2-3; D may be TRBD2 (5 bases). The V end was cut by 1 base, the J end by 5 bases, with 11 bases between. The V gene's germline CDR1 is SGHNT and CDR2 YYREEE (reference sequence). CDR3 length: 14 amino acids.

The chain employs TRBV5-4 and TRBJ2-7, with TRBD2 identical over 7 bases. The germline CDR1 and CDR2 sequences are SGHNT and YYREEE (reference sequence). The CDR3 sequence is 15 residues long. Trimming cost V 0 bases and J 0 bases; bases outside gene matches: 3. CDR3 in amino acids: CASSLGAGISYEQYF. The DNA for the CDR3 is TGTGCCAGCAGCTTGGGAGCGGGGATCTCCTACGAGCAGTACTTC.

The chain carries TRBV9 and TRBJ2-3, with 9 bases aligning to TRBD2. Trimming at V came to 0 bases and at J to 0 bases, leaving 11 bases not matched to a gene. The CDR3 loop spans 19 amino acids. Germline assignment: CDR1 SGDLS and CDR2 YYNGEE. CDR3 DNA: TGTGCCAGCAGCGTAGGAGGTGGTAGCGGGGGTTTGAGCACAGATACGCAGTATTTT. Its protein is CASSVGGGSGGLSTDTQYF. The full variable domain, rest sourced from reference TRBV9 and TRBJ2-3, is DSGVTQTPKHLITATGQRVTLRCSPRSGDLSVYWYQQSLDQGLQFLIQYYNGEERAKGNILERFSAQQFPDLHSELNLSSLELGDSALYFCASSVGGGSGGLSTDTQYFGPGTRLTVL.

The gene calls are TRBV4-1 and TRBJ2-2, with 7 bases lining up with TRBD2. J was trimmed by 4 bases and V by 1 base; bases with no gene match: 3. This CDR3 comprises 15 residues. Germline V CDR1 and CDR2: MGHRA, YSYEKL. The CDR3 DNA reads TGCGCCAGCAGCCAAGGGACTAGTCTCACCGGGGAGCTGTTTTTT. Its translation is CASSQGTSLTGELFF.

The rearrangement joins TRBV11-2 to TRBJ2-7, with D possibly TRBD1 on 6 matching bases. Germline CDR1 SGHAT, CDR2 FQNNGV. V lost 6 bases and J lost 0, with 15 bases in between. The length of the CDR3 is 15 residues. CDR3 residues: CASSLNRDSSYEQYF. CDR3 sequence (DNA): TGTGCCAGCAGTTTAAACAGGGATAGCTCCTACGAGCAGTACTTC.

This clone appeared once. For the CDR3, the DNA is TGTGCCAGCAGCGTAGACCCCCACAGGGGGAGCTCCTACGAGCAGTACTTC. This translates into CASSVDPHRGSSYEQYF. The V gene is TRBV9, the J gene TRBJ2-7, with 8 bases aligning to TRBD1. V trimming: 0 bases; J trimming: 0 bases; junction bases outside the gene matches: 8. CDR1 and CDR2 (germline): SGDLS, YYNGEE. The CDR3 sequence is 17 residues long.

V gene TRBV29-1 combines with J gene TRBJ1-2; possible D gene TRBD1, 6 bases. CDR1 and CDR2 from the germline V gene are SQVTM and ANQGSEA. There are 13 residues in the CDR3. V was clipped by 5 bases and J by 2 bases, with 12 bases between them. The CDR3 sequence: CSVSTGPNYGYTF. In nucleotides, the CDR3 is TGCAGCGTTTCGACAGGCCCCAACTATGGCTACACCTTC.

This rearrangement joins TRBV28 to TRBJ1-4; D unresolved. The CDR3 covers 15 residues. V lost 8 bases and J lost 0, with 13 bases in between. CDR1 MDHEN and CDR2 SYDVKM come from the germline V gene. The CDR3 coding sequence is TGTGCCAGCTACGACACCTTTGCAACTAATGAAAAACTGTTTTTT. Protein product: CASYDTFATNEKLFF.

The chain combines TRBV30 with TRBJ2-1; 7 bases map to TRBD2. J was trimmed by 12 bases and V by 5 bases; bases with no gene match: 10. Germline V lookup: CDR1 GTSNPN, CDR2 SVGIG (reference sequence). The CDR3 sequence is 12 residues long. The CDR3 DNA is TGTGCCTGGGGGCGGGGGAGTCTCGGGCAGTTCTTC. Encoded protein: CAWGRGSLGQFF.

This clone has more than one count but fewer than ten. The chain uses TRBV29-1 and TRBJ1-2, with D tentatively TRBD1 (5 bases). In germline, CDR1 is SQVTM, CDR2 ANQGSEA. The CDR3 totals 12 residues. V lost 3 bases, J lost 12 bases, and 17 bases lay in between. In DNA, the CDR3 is TGCAGCGTTGAGACCGGGACTGTACGACACACCTTC. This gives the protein CSVETGTVRHTF. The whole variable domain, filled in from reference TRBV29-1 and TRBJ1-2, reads SAVISQKPSRDICQRGTSLTIQCQVDSQVTMMFWYRQQPGQSLTLIATANQGSEATYESGFVIDKFPISRPNLTFSTLTVSNMSPEDSSIYLCSVETGTVRHTFGSGTRLTVV.

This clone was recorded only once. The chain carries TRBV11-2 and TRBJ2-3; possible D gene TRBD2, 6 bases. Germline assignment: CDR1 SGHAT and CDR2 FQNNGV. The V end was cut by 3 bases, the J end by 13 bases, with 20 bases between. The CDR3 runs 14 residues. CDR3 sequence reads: CASSLALRGTEKYF. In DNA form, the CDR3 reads TGTGCCAGCAGCTTGGCCCTCCGGGGGACTGAAAAGTATTTT.

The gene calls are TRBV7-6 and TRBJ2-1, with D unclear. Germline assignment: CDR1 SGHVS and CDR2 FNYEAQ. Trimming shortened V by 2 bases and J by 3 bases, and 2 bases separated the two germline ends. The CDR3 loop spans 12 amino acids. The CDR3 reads CASSLRYNEQFF. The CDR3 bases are TGTGCCAGCAGCTTACGCTACAATGAGCAGTTCTTC.

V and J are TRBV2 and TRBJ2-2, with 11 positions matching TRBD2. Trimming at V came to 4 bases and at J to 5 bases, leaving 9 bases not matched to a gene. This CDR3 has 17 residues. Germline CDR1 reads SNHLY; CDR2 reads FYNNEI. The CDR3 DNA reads TGTGCCAGCAGTGGCCCTAAACTAGCGGGAGTTACCGGGGAGCTGTTTTTT. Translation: CASSGPKLAGVTGELFF. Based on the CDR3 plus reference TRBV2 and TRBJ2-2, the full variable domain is EPEVTQTPSHQVTQMGQEVILRCVPISNHLYFYWYRQILGQKVEFLVSFYNNEISEKSEIFDDQFSVERPDGSNFTLKIRSTKLEDSAMYFCASSGPKLAGVTGELFFGEGSRLTVL.